What follows are 14 T cell receptor beta chains derived from one specimen sequenced in a study of cytomegalovirus exposure and HLA in healthy donors. The PCR made use of 60 Vbeta and 13 Jbeta primers. Here immunoSEQ multiplex PCR was the method, and the copy in TCRdb shows in-frame clones only, minus some. Of 100,000 to 150,000 clones in the sample, 10% were seen once. Sequenced: PBMCs. Every receptor here comes from a woman aged 18-29 years in good health and CMV-seropositive.

In its sample, this clone was seen a few times. This chain connects TRBV29-1 to TRBJ1-2; the match to TRBD1 covers 8 bases. The V segment lost 1 base and the J segment 5 bases; nucleotides outside the gene matches: 9. There are 15 residues in the CDR3. From germline, CDR1 is SQVTM and CDR2 ANQGSEA. The CDR3 nucleotides are TGCAGCGTTGAAGGGACAGGGAAACCCCCTTATGGCTACACCTTC. It translates to CSVEGTGKPPYGYTF.

This clone was recorded a few times. The chain links TRBV27 to TRBJ1-1, with no clear D. V was pared by 6 bases and J by 4 bases, with 12 bases between. The CDR3 has 13 amino acids. Germline V CDR1 and CDR2: MNHEY, SMNVEV (reference sequence). CDR3 bases: TGTGCCAGCAGGCCCCTGGGAGGCACTGAAGCTTTCTTT. Its translation is CASRPLGGTEAFF.

In its sample, this clone was seen a few times. The chain uses TRBV5-8 and TRBJ1-5; no reliable D call. This CDR3 region has 11 residues. Germline V CDR1 and CDR2: SGHTS, YDEGEE. The ends were cut back, 4 bases at V and 11 bases at J, with 10 bases in the middle. CDR3 sequence reads: CASSGPLAQHF. CDR3 coding DNA: TGTGCCAGCAGCGGGCCCTTGGCCCAGCATTTT.

This clone was found a few times. The V gene is TRBV6-1, the J gene TRBJ2-7; 9 positions match TRBD1. The CDR3 is made up of 14 amino acids. In germline, CDR1 is MNHNS, CDR2 SASEGT. J gave up 7 bases and V 6 bases, and 10 bases lay outside the gene matches. CDR3 in DNA: TGTGCCAGCAGCCCGACAGGGGGGTTCGGGGAGCAGTACTTC. Its protein product is CASSPTGGFGEQYF.

The chain uses TRBV28 and TRBJ2-5, with 9 bases matching TRBD2. The CDR3 is made up of 17 amino acids. Germline V gene sequence: CDR1 MDHEN, CDR2 SYDVKM. V lost 2 bases to trimming and J lost 5 bases; unmatched junction nucleotides: 12. CDR3 loop: CASSLRRGGRAEETQYF. CDR3 nucleotide sequence: TGTGCCAGCAGTTTAAGGAGGGGCGGGAGGGCCGAGGAGACCCAGTACTTC. Supplemented by reference TRBV28 and TRBJ2-5, the full variable domain reads DVKVTQSSRYLVKRTGEKVFLECVQDMDHENMFWYRQDPGLGLRLIYFSYDVKMKEKGDIPEGYSVSREKKERFSLILESASTNQTSMYLCASSLRRGGRAEETQYFGPGTRLLVL.

This clone was counted only a few times. V is TRBV29-1 and J is TRBJ2-7; no clear D. Trimming removed 4 bases at V and 7 bases at J, with 20 bases between. The CDR3 runs to 14 residues. CDR1 and CDR2 (germline): SQVTM, ANQGSEA. The CDR3 here is CSVAPGGMQEEQYF. The CDR3 region has the DNA TGCAGCGTTGCCCCGGGTGGAATGCAAGAAGAGCAGTACTTC.

The rearrangement joins TRBV7-9 to TRBJ1-1, with a weak D call TRBD1 (5 bases). This CDR3 comprises 15 residues. Trimming took 4 bases from V and 0 from J, leaving 12 bases between them. The germline CDR1 and CDR2 sequences are SEHNR and FQNEAQ (reference sequence). The CDR3 nucleotides are TGTGCCAGCAGCTCGTCCAAGACAGTGAACACTGAAGCTTTCTTT. Translating gives CASSSSKTVNTEAFF.

The V gene is TRBV18, the J gene TRBJ2-7; 7 bases agree with TRBD1. The V and J ends lost 0 bases and 3 bases, in that order; junction bases with no gene match: 5. Germline V gene data show CDR1 as KGHSH and CDR2 as LQKENI. The CDR3 is 15 residues long. As DNA, the CDR3 is TGTGCCAGCTCACCACCGGGACAGAACTTCTACGAGCAGTACTTC. Translated, it gives CASSPPGQNFYEQYF.

This clone was detected only a few times. J is TRBJ2-1 and V is TRBV9; 9 nucleotides agree with TRBD2. CDR1 SGDLS and CDR2 YYNGEE come from the germline V gene. V lost 3 bases, J lost 7 bases, and 11 bases stayed unmatched. The CDR3 is 16 residues long. The CDR3 is CASSGWVAGGWNEQFF. In nucleotides, the CDR3 is TGTGCCAGCAGCGGATGGGTGGCGGGAGGGTGGAATGAGCAGTTCTTC.

This clone turned up a few times. The genes are TRBV6-5 and TRBJ1-1; no clear D. Germline loops: CDR1 MNHEY, CDR2 SVGAGI. There are 14 residues in the CDR3. V was shortened by 10 bases and J by 4 bases, with 19 bases between the two germline ends. CDR3 loop: CATRLGPAATEAFF. The DNA of the CDR3 is TGTGCCACCCGCTTAGGCCCGGCGGCCACTGAAGCTTTCTTT.

This clone came up a few times. J is TRBJ2-3 and V is TRBV30; 7 nucleotides agree with TRBD2. The CDR3 runs 15 residues. Germline V gives CDR1 GTSNPN, CDR2 SVGIG (reference sequence). Losses at the gene ends were 4 bases for V and 4 bases for J; bases not matched to a gene: 11. CDR3 coding DNA: TGTGCCTGGATAAGAGCGGGAAGGGTGGCAGATACGCAGTATTTT. The encoded protein is CAWIRAGRVADTQYF.

The chain joins TRBV5-1 to TRBJ2-3; 8 positions match TRBD2. Trimming removed 4 bases from V and 2 bases from J; junction bases left unmatched: 12. The CDR3 spans 17 residues. Germline-derived CDR1 and CDR2 are SGHRS and YFSETQ. CDR3 sequence: CASSLGAGGLTTDTQYF. DNA of the CDR3: TGCGCCAGCAGCCTGGGGGCGGGAGGCTTAACCACAGATACGCAGTATTTT.

This clone was seen more than once but under ten times. J is TRBJ2-7 and V is TRBV11-3; D perhaps matches TRBD2 (5 bases). V was trimmed by 5 bases and J by 0 bases, leaving 11 bases between them. CDR3 size: 14 residues. Germline V gene sequence: CDR1 SGHNT, CDR2 YENEEA. The CDR3 nucleotides read TGTGCCAGCAGCCGAGGGAGCGGCTCCTACGAGCAGTACTTC. Translated: CASSRGSGSYEQYF. Using reference TRBV11-3 and TRBJ2-7 for the parts outside the CDR3, the full variable domain is EAGVVQSPRYKIIEKKQPVAFWCNPISGHNTLYWYLQNLGQGPELLIRYENEEAVDDSQLPKDRFSAERLKGVDSTLKIQPAELGDSAVYLCASSRGSGSYEQYFGPGTRLTVT.

This clone was seen only a few times. This rearrangement joins TRBV27 to TRBJ1-1; no firm D call. CDR3 size: 13 residues. Trimming removed 5 bases from V and 5 bases from J, with 12 bases in between. Germline V lookup: CDR1 MNHEY, CDR2 SMNVEV (reference sequence). As DNA, the CDR3 is TGTGCCAGCAGTCCATACCTCAGGACTGAAGCTTTCTTT. Translation: CASSPYLRTEAFF.